These 8 T cell receptor beta chains originate from one sample sequenced in a study of blood T cell repertoires in COVID-19. Clones were sequenced by immunoSEQ multiplex PCR, and TCRdb holds only the in-frame ones, with some missing. The profile covers over 200,000 clones, with 90% to 95% appearing a single time and over 0.75% taken by the ten largest. Sequencing was performed on peripheral blood. These receptors were taken from a man in his sixties with COVID-19, enrolled during active disease.

This chain links TRBV5-4 with TRBJ2-7; 7 bases map to TRBD1. The ends lost 0 bases at V and 0 bases at J; junction bases unmatched: 3. The germline CDR1 and CDR2 sequences are SGHNT and YYREEE (reference sequence). The CDR3 runs to 15 residues. For the CDR3, the DNA is TGTGCCAGCAGCTTGGGGGACAGAGACTCCTACGAGCAGTACTTC. Amino acids: CASSLGDRDSYEQYF.

This sequence joins TRBV30 and TRBJ1-6; possible D gene TRBD1, 6 bases. From germline, CDR1 is GTSNPN and CDR2 SVGIG (reference sequence). The V end was cut by 3 bases, the J end by 3 bases, with 9 bases between. This CDR3 is built from 14 residues. In DNA form, the CDR3 reads TGTGCCTGGAGGGAGACAGGCTATAATTCACCCCTCCACTTT. Amino acids: CAWRETGYNSPLHF.

The chain joins TRBV30 to TRBJ1-5; TRBD1 matches 7 bases. This CDR3 spans 17 amino acids. Germline V gene lookup returns CDR1 GTSNPN and CDR2 SVGIG (reference sequence). Trimming at V came to 0 bases and at J to 4 bases, leaving 12 bases not matched to a gene. The CDR3 here is CAWSVRDHRGPNQPQHF. The CDR3 nucleotides are TGTGCCTGGAGTGTACGTGATCACAGGGGACCTAATCAGCCCCAGCATTTT.

V and J are TRBV19 and TRBJ1-5; perhaps TRBD1 as D (6 bases). V was cut by 5 bases and J by 5 bases, with 13 bases left in between. This CDR3 spans 14 amino acids. CDR1 LNHDA and CDR2 SQIVND come from the germline V gene (reference sequence). The CDR3 protein is CASSPTGLHQPQHF. The DNA of the CDR3 is TGTGCCAGTAGTCCTACAGGGTTGCATCAGCCCCAGCATTTT.

This clone occurred once. This chain's CDR3 is CASSFGNTGELFF. Here the CDR3 DNA reads TGTGCCAGCAGCTTTGGCAACACCGGGGAGCTGTTTTTT. The chain links TRBV7-9 to TRBJ2-2; D is uncertain. Trimming took off 3 bases at V and 2 bases at J, with 4 bases between the two ends. Germline V gene lookup returns CDR1 SEHNR and CDR2 FQNEAQ (reference sequence). This CDR3 is built from 13 residues.

The V gene is TRBV3-1 (or the pseudogene TRBV3-2), the J gene TRBJ2-5; TRBD2 matches 9 bases. The CDR3 runs 18 residues. CDR1 and CDR2 (germline): LGHDT, YNNKEL (reference sequence). With V trimmed by 3 bases and J by 4 bases, 15 bases remained unmatched. CDR3 nucleotide sequence: TGTGCCAGCAGCCACCTAACCTTGACTAGCGGACTCCCAGAGACCCAGTACTTC. It specifies CASSHLTLTSGLPETQYF.

The chain joins TRBV28 to TRBJ1-4, with D possibly matching TRBD1 (5 bases). The CDR3 totals 14 residues. V lost 10 bases and J 8 bases, leaving 20 bases between the germline ends. Germline V gene lookup returns CDR1 MDHEN and CDR2 SYDVKM. The CDR3 DNA follows: TGTGCCACTCAAATGTTCCGGGGGGGAGAAAAACTGTTTTTT. This gives the protein CATQMFRGGEKLFF.

This chain connects TRBV13 to TRBJ1-2; 10 positions match TRBD1. CDR1 and CDR2 (germline): PRHDT, FYEKMQ (reference sequence). This CDR3 has 15 amino acids. Losses at the gene ends were 5 bases for V and 5 bases for J; bases not matched to a gene: 8. The CDR3 DNA sequence: TGTGCCAGCAGCGTATCGGACAGGGGGAGGTATGGCTACACCTTC. Translating gives CASSVSDRGRYGYTF.